This T cell receptor (beta chain) was identified during a study of cytomegalovirus exposure and HLA in healthy donors. Trimming took off 3 bases at V and 2 bases at J, with 7 bases between the two ends. The CDR3 is 12 amino acids. Germline V CDR1 and CDR2: SQVTM, ANQGSEA. This clone showed up just once. Both 60 Vbeta primers and 13 Jbeta primers went into the PCR. Repertoires were generated with immunoSEQ multiplex PCR, while TCRdb's copy carries only in-frame clones and drops some. The table lists 150,000 to 200,000 clones, about three quarters of them singletons, with around 5.7% in the top ten. The source material was PBMCs. This chain uses TRBV29-1 with TRBJ2-5; perhaps TRBD1 as D (5 bases). The source is a man aged 35 to 55 in good health and CMV-seronegative. In DNA form, the CDR3 reads TGCAGCGTTGAGACAGCTCAAGAGACCCAGTACTTC. This translates into CSVETAQETQYF.